This record covers a single TCR beta chain. The specificity of this receptor is unknown. Library construction relied on the immunoSEQ multiplex PCR assay. For the multiplex PCR, a mixture combining 60 forward primers for TCR Vbeta segments and 13 reverse primers for TCR Jbeta segments was used. The CDR3 region of rearranged TCR beta genes was amplified from genomic DNA by a multiplex PCR assay. Amplified TCR beta libraries were sequenced as 87-base-pair reads on the Illumina HiSeq System. On the authors' methods: Across the roughly 670 repertoires, a later analysis counted tens of millions of unique TCR beta chains, 9.5 million to 13 million of which were shared by at least two donors. To remove PCR and sequencing errors, raw reads were error-corrected and collapsed into unique sequences using a nearest-neighbor algorithm that merged closely related sequences. CDR3 sequences were aligned to IMGT reference sequences to assign V, D and J gene segments. For a sequence to be retained, at least a six-nucleotide match to both a V gene segment and a J gene segment was required. A rearrangement counted as productive if the CDR3 had no stop codons and remained in frame with V and J, and every other rearrangement counted as non-productive. Following IMGT convention, CDR3 was defined as the stretch from the second conserved V-encoded cysteine up to the conserved J-encoded phenylalanine. The earlier analysis of 450 to 750 of the donors excluded any sequence lacking an unambiguous match to a single V gene segment. In an earlier analysis of a few hundred of the donors, a V segment was called functional when productive rearrangements were above 56.7%, and segregating when the standard deviation between donors exceeded 5%. To diagnose cytomegalovirus status from the catalog of TCR beta chain sequences, a statistical classification framework was built. A later analysis assigned V and J genes by comparing TCR nucleotide sequences with IMGT/GENE-DB human TR gene sequences. A later analysis assigned CDR3 sequences and most-parsimonious VDJ recombination scenarios with the TCRdist pipeline. A later analysis defined each TCR beta chain by its CDR3 amino acid sequence plus V-gene family, and excluded reads lacking a unique V-gene family. As a way to deal with suspected cross-contamination and a sequencing artifact, a later analysis dropped approximately 570 nucleotide sequences that were highly shared and had low generation probability. A later analysis calculated a clonal expansion index for each public chain from normalized within-repertoire ranks of inferred template counts. A later analysis computed generation probabilities with a VDJ recombination model fitted to out-of-frame rearrangements, and checked the results against IGoR. A later analysis scored TCR-TCR, TCR-HLA and TCR-CMV co-occurrence with hypergeometric tests, applying a repertoire-size bias correction to TCR pairs. False discovery rates were estimated in a later analysis by permuting HLA or CMV assignments 20 times. In a later analysis, co-occurring TCRs were grouped using DBSCAN, and TCRdist sequence similarity was added for clustering within HLA-allele-positive subsets. Repertoires with fewer than 30,000 or more than 120,000 public chains were left out of co-occurrence clustering, as were roughly five repertoires with anomalous nucleotide sharing. The source is immuneACCESS, and TCRdb retained only in-frame sequences with V and J called. Part of the clones is not carried over; for the studies checked, unresolved V genes explain less than half of this, and the remainder is unexplained. That table is the source of V, J and clone size, and D and trimming were worked out from the DNA. This sample's table has entries for around 100,000 clones. Together, the top ten hold less than 4.5% of the sample.

These data are taken from a study of cytomegalovirus exposure and HLA in healthy donors (TCRdb year 2017). At the level of the whole study: An earlier analysis of approximately 590 of the donors reported more than 250 Gb of sequence data and around 120 million unique TCR beta sequences from approximately 180 million T cells. An early release that covered fewer than 750 HLA-typed donors contained about 300 gigabases of sequencing data and 85 million to 100 million unique TCR sequences. Of the roughly 400 genotyped donors, less than 85% were placed in the genetic ancestry cluster associated with self-reported Caucasian donors. The study aimed to test whether cataloging public T cell receptors could reveal signatures of past pathogen exposure. Using immunosequencing, the study profiled T cell repertoires from 640 or so subjects and related those repertoires to cytomegalovirus serostatus. In addition to the first cohort of 650 to 800 subjects, a separate validation cohort of under 150 different subjects was used. High-throughput TCR immunosequencing, statistical association of individual TCRs with disease status, and machine learning were combined to predict cytomegalovirus infection status. To study patterns of TCR occurrence, a later analysis re-analyzed previously published TCR beta repertoires from 600 to 750 donors and added high-resolution HLA genotyping. Rather than using new phenotypic data, the later analysis identified candidate immune exposures from TCR beta sequences and from how often those sequences occurred across donors. An earlier analysis of roughly 600 of the donors used high-throughput TCR beta sequencing to judge whether each TCR beta V gene segment behaved as functional or pseudogenic. Donor age, sex, ethnicity and CMV serostatus were compiled together with the repertoire data. A later genetic analysis took genome-wide SNP genotypes for about 60% of the roughly 670 donors and used that subset as a discovery cohort. Every discovery cohort repertoire had been produced on one sequencing platform. Class I and class II HLA loci were covered by the typing at four-digit resolution. Typing coverage varied by locus: roughly 629-640 donors for A, B, C, DRB1 and DQB1; roughly 510 for DQA1; approximately 610 for DPA1; around 450 for DPB1. About five DR-DQ haplotypes were treated as single units for association and clustering because of strong linkage in the cohort. On average, roughly 240,000 unique TCR beta nucleotide sequences were sequenced per donor among several hundred genotyped donors of the cohort, with around 19% of those sequences being non-productive. What the research found in general, with its limitations: In the study, approximately 150 TCR beta chains were listed as associated with cytomegalovirus. A group of highly shared sequence variants was considered likely to be a technical artifact of the sequencing pipeline. Because counts were too low, seventeen rarely observed V segments, including chromosome 9 orphons, were excluded from the earlier analysis of 587 of the donors. Specific HLA alleles were associated with 15,000 to 20,000 TCR beta sequences at a false discovery rate of 0.05 in a later analysis. In a later analysis, several top co-occurrence clusters were reported to appear linked to parvovirus B19, influenza, CMV and Epstein-Barr virus. Strong co-occurrence of HLA alleles, especially DR and DQ, made assigning TCR associations to individual alleles difficult. A few of the identified cytomegalovirus-associated TCR beta chains were confirmed in vitro to be specific for cytomegalovirus antigens. Broadly in line with IMGT annotations, most TCR beta V segments showed up in productive rearrangements about 87% or about 30% of the time in an earlier analysis of under 700 of the donors. A further reported finding was that TCR beta sequences accurately predicted the HLA-A and HLA-B alleles for most subjects in the first cohort. In a later genetic analysis, a missense DCLRE1C variant was associated with V-gene and J-gene trimming of TCR beta chains, and the association was replicated in an independent cohort. The classifier was reported to diagnose cytomegalovirus status with high specificity and sensitivity in both the original and validation cohorts. According to the authors, the approach could potentially be generalized to other disease states and immunological phenotypes. According to a later genetic analysis, donors in an Asian-associated ancestry cluster had fewer N-insertions in productive TCRs than the approximately 630-donor mean. A later analysis found that TCR association rates varied across HLA loci, with DRB1 alleles showing the most associated TCRs and HLA-C alleles the fewest. Some IMGT-functional V segments, including TRBV6-2 and TRBV6-3, could not be distinguished by the 87-base-pair reads and were therefore excluded. Immune exposure information for the cohort was limited to CMV serostatus. The presence/absence analyses assumed that sequencing depth was roughly uniform across donors, and that assumption may not be true. In a later analysis, HLA-associated TCR beta chains were found to be more clonally expanded and to have lower generation probabilities than equally common non-associated chains. In this cohort, only TCR beta chains were sequenced, and detectable features were limited by the absence of alpha or paired-chain data. Correlated functional status among segregating V segments might be attributable to linkage disequilibrium, but an unknown experimental factor could not be ruled out. A later analysis found that most CMV-associated TCR beta chains appeared HLA-restricted, with HLA associations seemingly driven largely by CMV exposure. Because some donors lacked HLA typing at each locus, the association tests relied only on the typed subset. Most TCR sequences were seen in very few donors, while some public TCRs were found in many individuals.

In total, just over 650 healthy bone marrow donors made up the cohort. At the time of sampling, all cohort members were nominally healthy, though unrecorded immune exposures were likely present. The donor was CMV seronegative and belonged to the group of 320 or so seronegative cohort members. A peripheral blood sample was provided by each donor, and peripheral blood mononuclear cells were used for TCR beta sequencing. The Qiagen DNeasy Blood Extraction Kit was used to extract genomic DNA from the blood cell samples. Taken from cysteine to phenylalanine, the CDR3 has 16 residues. The kept DNA is CDR3 alone, 48 bases in frame from the first base. V and J are truncated by 2 bases and 0 bases respectively, leaving an intervening sequence of 10 bases. The germline V gene (reference sequence) gives CDR1 as LNHDA and CDR2 as SQIVND.

The rearrangement combines TRBV19 with TRBJ2-2, with TRBD1 perhaps the D gene, on 6 matching bases. This TCR derives from a man in his forties in good health and CMV-seronegative. Sequenced: PBMCs. The CDR3 region has the sequence CASSIPTGSNTGELFF. The nucleotide sequence reads TGTGCCAGTAGTATACCGACAGGCTCGAACACCGGGGAGCTGTTTTTT.